The sequence of this TCR beta chain was determined in a study of cytomegalovirus exposure and HLA in healthy donors. This clone was seen a handful of times. The study ran its PCR with 60 Vbeta and 13 Jbeta primers. TCRdb's table, derived via immunoSEQ multiplex PCR, lists solely in-frame clones and lacks some. The sample holds some 150,000 clones, roughly four fifths seen once. Germline CDR1 LNHDA, CDR2 SQIVND (reference sequence). This CDR3 has 14 amino acids. V shed 6 bases, J shed 5 bases, and the junction held 7 bases outside the gene matches. This receptor was taken from a middle-aged woman in good health and CMV-seronegative. The gene calls are TRBV19 and TRBJ1-2, with TRBD1 matching over 9 bases. Sequenced input: PBMCs. Written as DNA, the CDR3 is TGTGCCAGTAGCCCTCGGGACAGGGCATATGGCTACACCTTC. Translated: CASSPRDRAYGYTF.